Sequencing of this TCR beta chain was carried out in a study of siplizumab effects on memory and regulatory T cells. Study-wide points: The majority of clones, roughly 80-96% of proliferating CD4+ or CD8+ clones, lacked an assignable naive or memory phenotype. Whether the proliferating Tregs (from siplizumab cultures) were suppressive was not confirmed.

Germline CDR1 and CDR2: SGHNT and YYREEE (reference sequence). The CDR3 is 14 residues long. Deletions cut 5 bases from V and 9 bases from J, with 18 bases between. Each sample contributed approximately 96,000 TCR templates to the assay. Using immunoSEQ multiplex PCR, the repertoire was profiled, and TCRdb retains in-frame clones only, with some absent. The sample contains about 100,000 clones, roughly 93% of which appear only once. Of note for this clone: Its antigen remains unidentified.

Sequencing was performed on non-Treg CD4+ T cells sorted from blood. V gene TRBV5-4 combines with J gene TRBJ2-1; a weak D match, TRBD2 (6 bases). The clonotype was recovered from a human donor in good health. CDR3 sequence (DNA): TGTGCCAGCAGAAGGGACTGGATCTCTGGTGAGCAGTTCTTC. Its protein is CASRRDWISGEQFF.